This passage covers 22 T cell receptor beta chains from one sample sequenced in a study of CD8 T cells in ankylosing spondylitis. From the 5' RACE reads, TCRdb called clonotypes with MiXCR, one entry per CDR3 protein. The sample shows a few hundred thousand distinct CDR3 sequences, 15% to 25% of them seen only once. The material sequenced was blood, either unsorted or a sorted T cell fraction (not recorded which). The receptors were sampled from a male donor with ankylosing spondylitis or in good health (not recorded which).

This clonotype occurred a few times. The chain links TRBV4-2 to TRBJ1-1; maybe TRBD1 (5 bases). Trimming removed 4 bases from V and 1 base from J, with 10 bases in between. The CDR3 covers 14 residues. The germline CDR1 and CDR2 sequences are LGHNA and YNFKEQ. The CDR3 spells CASSPGRTNTEAFF. Here the CDR3 DNA reads TGTGCCAGCAGCCCGGGGCGTACGAACACTGAAGCTTTCTTT.

This chain joins TRBV20-1 and TRBJ2-3, with TRBD2 identical over 13 bases. This CDR3 spans 16 amino acids. Per the germline V gene, CDR1 is DFQATT and CDR2 is SNEGSKA (reference sequence). Germline trimming cut 3 bases from V and 3 bases from J; bases unmatched to any gene: 6. CDR3 nucleotide sequence: TGCAGTGCTAGTCAACTAGCGGGGGGGCTAACAGATACGCAGTATTTT. Residues: CSASQLAGGLTDTQYF.

In its sample, this clonotype was seen many times. This sequence joins TRBV12-3 or TRBV12-4 and TRBJ1-2, with a tentative D call TRBD1 (5 bases). Trimming stripped 4 bases from V and 4 bases from J, with 16 bases between. This CDR3 has 15 residues. The CDR3 nucleotides read TGTGCCAGCAGTTATGGGAGGGAGGGGATCTATGGCTACACCTTC. Its protein product is CASSYGREGIYGYTF.

In this sample, this clonotype turned up a few times. The CDR3 DNA sequence: TGCGCCAGCAGGTCCGGGACAGGGGGAGGGGGCTCCTACGAGCAGTACGTC. Translation gives CASRSGTGGGGSYEQYV. This sequence joins TRBV10-2 and TRBJ2-7; 11 bases are a match to TRBD1. Trimming removed 6 bases from V and 0 bases from J; junction bases left unmatched: 10. CDR1 and CDR2 (germline): WSHSY, SAAADI. CDR3 length: 17 residues.

The CDR3 DNA follows: TGTGCCATCAGTGATGACTACAATGAGCAGTTCTTC. Its translation: CAISDDYNEQFF. The chain couples TRBV10-3 to TRBJ2-1; D is ambiguous. From germline, CDR1 is ENHRY and CDR2 SYGVKD. The CDR3 sequence is 12 residues long. Trimming shortened V by 3 bases and J by 3 bases, and 3 bases separated the two germline ends.

There are a few counts of this clonotype. This chain links TRBV12-3 or TRBV12-4 with TRBJ1-2; 7 positions match TRBD1. The CDR3 has 14 amino acids. Losses at the gene ends were 3 bases for V and 0 bases for J; bases not matched to a gene: 1. The chain's CDR3 is CASSFDRANYGYTF. The DNA of the CDR3 is TGTGCCAGCAGTTTCGACAGGGCTAACTATGGCTACACCTTC.

This clonotype turned up a few times. The chain uses TRBV20-1 and TRBJ2-3; D is uncertain. Germline V CDR1 and CDR2: DFQATT, SNEGSKA (reference sequence). This CDR3 is built from 12 residues. Trimming pared 5 bases from V and 6 bases from J, leaving 12 bases between. The CDR3: CSAPKPGDTQYF. CDR3 DNA: TGCAGTGCTCCTAAACCTGGGGATACGCAGTATTTT.

Ten or more counts support this clonotype. The chain has TRBV20-1 and TRBJ2-5; D is perhaps TRBD1 or TRBD2 (5 bases each). V lost 4 bases and J 5 bases, leaving 8 bases between the germline ends. The CDR3 is made up of 11 amino acids. CDR1 is DFQATT, CDR2 SNEGSKA, per germline (reference sequence). The CDR3 sequence: CSAMGEETQYF. The DNA for the CDR3 is TGCAGTGCTATGGGGGAGGAGACCCAGTACTTC.

CDR3 DNA sequence: TGCAGTGCTAGAAAGCAGACCCCCGAGCAGTTCTTC. This encodes CSARKQTPEQFF. This rearrangement joins TRBV20-1 to TRBJ2-1; D ambiguous. Deletions cut 2 bases from V and 10 bases from J, with 12 bases between. The CDR3 sequence is 12 residues long. Germline CDR1 is DFQATT and CDR2 is SNEGSKA (reference sequence).

This clonotype has ten or more counts. The V and J genes are TRBV20-1 and TRBJ2-2, with D perhaps matching TRBD1 (6 bases). The CDR3 has 13 amino acids. The germline V gene has CDR1 DFQATT and CDR2 SNEGSKA (reference sequence). The V end was cut by 6 bases, the J end by 8 bases, with 16 bases between. The CDR3 protein is CSARGTVTGELFF. The CDR3, as DNA: TGCAGTGCCAGGGGAACGGTTACTGGGGAGCTGTTTTTT.

This clonotype was found a few times. The J gene is TRBJ2-3, the V gene TRBV6-4, with 8 bases lining up with TRBD2. Unmatched junction bases numbered 10, after V lost 6 bases and J lost 5 bases. This CDR3 contains 15 residues. Germline V CDR1 and CDR2: MRHNA, SNTAGT. The CDR3 DNA follows: TGTGCCAGCAGCCAGCGGGGGTCCCGGGGAGATACGCAGTATTTT. It is translated as CASSQRGSRGDTQYF.

This clonotype was counted between two and nine times. The chain couples TRBV9 to TRBJ2-7; D not resolved. Trimming took 1 base from V and 3 from J, leaving 14 bases between them. Germline CDR1 reads SGDLS; CDR2 reads YYNGEE. The CDR3 length is 15 residues. The CDR3 DNA follows: TGTGCCAGCAGCGTAAACCCCAGGAAAGTCTACGAGCAGTACGTC. Its translation is CASSVNPRKVYEQYV.

The chain has TRBV28 and TRBJ1-5; D is perhaps TRBD1 (5 bases). Trimming left V 1 base short and J 3 bases short, with 7 bases between. CDR1 is MDHEN and CDR2 is SYDVKM in the germline V gene. CDR3 length: 14 amino acids. In nucleotides, the CDR3 is TGTGCCAGCAGTTTATCAGGGAACAATCAGCCCCAGCATTTT. It yields the protein CASSLSGNNQPQHF.

This clonotype was seen only once. The V gene is TRBV7-2, the J gene TRBJ2-7; D is perhaps TRBD1 or TRBD2 (5 bases each). The CDR3 length is 15 residues. Germline V gene sequence: CDR1 SGHTA, CDR2 FQGNSA. With 1 base removed from V and 4 bases from J, the gap between germline ends came to 14 bases. CDR3 loop: CASSLGGTAKYEQYV. The CDR3 coding sequence is TGTGCCAGCAGCTTAGGAGGGACCGCGAAGTACGAGCAGTACGTC.

This clonotype was seen more than once but under ten times. The rearrangement joins TRBV11-2 to TRBJ2-3; no clear D. The CDR3 loop spans 18 amino acids. Germline V lookup: CDR1 SGHAT, CDR2 FQNNGV. Trimming removed 1 base from V and 0 bases from J, with 17 bases in between. CDR3 amino acids: CASSLVAYDASSTDTQYF. CDR3 nucleotide sequence: TGTGCCAGCAGCTTAGTAGCCTACGACGCCTCAAGCACAGATACGCAGTATTTT.

This clonotype was seen more than once but under ten times. This chain links TRBV28 with TRBJ2-1; no firm D call. There are 15 residues in the CDR3. Per the germline V gene, CDR1 is MDHEN and CDR2 is SYDVKM. Trimming left V 1 base short and J 2 bases short, with 9 bases between. The CDR3 here is CASSLSGPTYNEQFF. As DNA, the CDR3 is TGTGCCAGCAGTTTATCAGGACCTACCTACAATGAGCAGTTCTTC.

There are a few counts of this clonotype. V is TRBV3-1 and J is TRBJ2-3; the match to TRBD2 covers 9 bases. The CDR3 contains 14 residues. Germline V gene lookup returns CDR1 LGHDT and CDR2 YNNKEL (reference sequence). J was trimmed by 4 bases and V by 1 base; bases with no gene match: 0. CDR3 DNA: TGTGCCAGCAGCCAAGCTAGCGGGGCAGATACGCAGTATTTT. Its protein product is CASSQASGADTQYF.

As DNA, the CDR3 is TGTGCCAGCAGAGGGTTGCGGGGGGCCTACAATGAGCAGTTCTTC. This codes for CASRGLRGAYNEQFF. V gene TRBV7-2 combines with J gene TRBJ2-1; 8 nucleotides agree with TRBD2. V dropped 6 bases and J dropped 2; count of bases not matched to a gene: 6. The CDR3 is 15 residues long. Germline loops: CDR1 SGHTA, CDR2 FQGNSA.

This chain uses TRBV11-2 with TRBJ2-1; 8 bases are a match to TRBD2. Germline CDR1 SGHAT, CDR2 FQNNGV. CDR3 length: 13 residues. With 5 bases clipped from V and 8 bases from J, the junction kept 5 bases outside the gene matches. The CDR3 here is CASSHRGGHEQFF. CDR3 DNA sequence: TGTGCCAGCAGCCACCGGGGGGGACATGAGCAGTTCTTC.

The rearrangement links TRBV21-1 to TRBJ2-7; TRBD1 is the table's D call and was not checked against the DNA. TRBV21-1 is tagged as a pseudogene. CDR3 length: 13 amino acids. Here the CDR3 DNA reads TGTGCCAGCAGCCCCAGGGGATTCTACGAGCAGTACGTC. Protein sequence: CASSPRGFYEQYV.

This clonotype has more than one count but fewer than ten. The chain links TRBV28 to TRBJ2-5; 10 bases match TRBD1. Germline loops: CDR1 MDHEN, CDR2 SYDVKM. After removal of 6 bases from V and 4 bases from J, the junction contained 5 bases not matched to a gene. This CDR3 is built from 14 residues. In DNA form, the CDR3 reads TGTGCCAGCAGCTCGACAGGGGGCCTAGAGACCCAGTACTTC. Translation: CASSSTGGLETQYF.

This clonotype turned up a few times. V gene TRBV20-1 combines with J gene TRBJ2-5, with TRBD2 matching over 12 bases. The CDR3 is 14 residues long. Trimming at V came to 6 bases and at J to 3 bases, leaving 5 bases not matched to a gene. Germline V gene data show CDR1 as DFQATT and CDR2 as SNEGSKA (reference sequence). The CDR3 region is CSALTSGRKETQYF. CDR3 DNA: TGCAGTGCCCTGACTAGCGGGAGAAAAGAGACCCAGTACTTC.